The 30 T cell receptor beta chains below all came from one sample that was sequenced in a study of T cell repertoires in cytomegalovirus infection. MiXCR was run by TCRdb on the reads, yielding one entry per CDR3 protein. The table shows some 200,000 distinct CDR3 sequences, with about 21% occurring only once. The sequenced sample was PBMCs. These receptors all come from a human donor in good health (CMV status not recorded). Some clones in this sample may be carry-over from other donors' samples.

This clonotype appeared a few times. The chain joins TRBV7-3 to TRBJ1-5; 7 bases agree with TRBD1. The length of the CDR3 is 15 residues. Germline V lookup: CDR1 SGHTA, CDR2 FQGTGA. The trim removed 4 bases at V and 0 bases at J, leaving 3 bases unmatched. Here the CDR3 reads CASSSDRLSNQPQHF. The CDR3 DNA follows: TGTGCCAGCAGCTCGGACAGGCTTAGCAATCAGCCCCAGCATTTT.

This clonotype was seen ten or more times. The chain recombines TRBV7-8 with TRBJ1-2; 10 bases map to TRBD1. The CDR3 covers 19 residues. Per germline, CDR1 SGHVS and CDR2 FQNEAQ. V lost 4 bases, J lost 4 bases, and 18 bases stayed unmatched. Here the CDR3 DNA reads TGTGCCAGCAGCTCAACCAAGGGGACAGGGGTTTTAAGTAGCTATGGCTACACCTTC. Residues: CASSSTKGTGVLSSYGYTF.

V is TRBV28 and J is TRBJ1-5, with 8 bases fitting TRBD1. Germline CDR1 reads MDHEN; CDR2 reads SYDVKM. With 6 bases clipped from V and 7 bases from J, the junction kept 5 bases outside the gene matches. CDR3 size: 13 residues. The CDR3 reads CASRPGGSQPQHF. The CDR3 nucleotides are TGTGCCAGCAGACCAGGGGGCAGCCAGCCCCAGCATTTT.

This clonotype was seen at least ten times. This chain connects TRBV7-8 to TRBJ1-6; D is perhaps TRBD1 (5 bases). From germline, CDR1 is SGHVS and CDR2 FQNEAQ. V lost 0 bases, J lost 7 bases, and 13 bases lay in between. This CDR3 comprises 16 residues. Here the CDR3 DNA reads TGTGCCAGCAGCTTAGCTCAGCAGGGAATCAATTCACCCCTCCACTTT. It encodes CASSLAQQGINSPLHF.

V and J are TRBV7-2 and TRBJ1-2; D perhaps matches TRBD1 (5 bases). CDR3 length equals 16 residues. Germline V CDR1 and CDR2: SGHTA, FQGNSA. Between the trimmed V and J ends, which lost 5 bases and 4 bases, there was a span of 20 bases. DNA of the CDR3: TGTGCCAGCAGCCGGCGCGCTAGGGACCCGACCTATGGCTACACCTTC. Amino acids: CASSRRARDPTYGYTF.

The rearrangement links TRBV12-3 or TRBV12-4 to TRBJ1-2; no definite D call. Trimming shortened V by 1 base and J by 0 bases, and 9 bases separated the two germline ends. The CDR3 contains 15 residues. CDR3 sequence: CASSLDRRTNYGYTF. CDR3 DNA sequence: TGTGCCAGCAGTTTAGATCGGAGAACTAACTATGGCTACACCTTC.

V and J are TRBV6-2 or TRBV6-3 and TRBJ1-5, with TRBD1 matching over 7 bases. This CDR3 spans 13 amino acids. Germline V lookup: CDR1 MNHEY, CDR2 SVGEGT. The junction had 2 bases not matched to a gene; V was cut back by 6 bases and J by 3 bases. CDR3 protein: CASRDRHNQPQHF. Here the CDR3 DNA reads TGTGCCAGCAGGGACAGGCACAATCAGCCCCAGCATTTT.

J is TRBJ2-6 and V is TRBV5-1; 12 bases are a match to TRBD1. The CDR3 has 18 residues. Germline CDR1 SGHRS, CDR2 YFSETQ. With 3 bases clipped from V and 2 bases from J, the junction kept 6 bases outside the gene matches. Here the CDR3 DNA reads TGCGCCAGCAGCTCGGGACAGGGGGCTTTGGCTGGGGCCAACGTCCTGACTTTC. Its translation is CASSSGQGALAGANVLTF.

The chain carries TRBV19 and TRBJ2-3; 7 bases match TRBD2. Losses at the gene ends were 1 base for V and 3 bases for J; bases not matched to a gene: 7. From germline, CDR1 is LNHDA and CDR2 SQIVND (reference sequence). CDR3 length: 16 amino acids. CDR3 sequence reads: CASSIGKRERTDTQYF. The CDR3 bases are TGTGCCAGTAGTATAGGGAAGCGGGAAAGGACAGATACGCAGTATTTT.

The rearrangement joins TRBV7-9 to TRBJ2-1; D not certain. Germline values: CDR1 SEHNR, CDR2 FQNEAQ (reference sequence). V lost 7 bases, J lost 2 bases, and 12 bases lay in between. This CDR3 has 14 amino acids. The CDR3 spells CASTATIPYNEQFF. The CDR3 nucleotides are TGTGCCAGCACAGCTACTATTCCCTACAATGAGCAGTTCTTC.

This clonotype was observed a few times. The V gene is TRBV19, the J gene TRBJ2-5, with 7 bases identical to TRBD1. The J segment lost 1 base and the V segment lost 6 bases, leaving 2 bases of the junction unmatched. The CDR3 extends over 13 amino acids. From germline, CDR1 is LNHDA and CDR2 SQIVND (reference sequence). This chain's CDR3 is CASRTGTQETQYF. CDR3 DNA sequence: TGTGCCAGTAGGACAGGGACCCAAGAGACCCAGTACTTC.

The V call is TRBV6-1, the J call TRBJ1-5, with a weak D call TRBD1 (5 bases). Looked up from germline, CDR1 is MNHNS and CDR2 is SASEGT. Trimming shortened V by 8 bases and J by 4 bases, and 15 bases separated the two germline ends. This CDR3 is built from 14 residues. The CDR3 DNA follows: TGTGCCAGCGCGAGCGGGGGGGGGAATCAGCCCCAGCATTTT. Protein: CASASGGGNQPQHF.

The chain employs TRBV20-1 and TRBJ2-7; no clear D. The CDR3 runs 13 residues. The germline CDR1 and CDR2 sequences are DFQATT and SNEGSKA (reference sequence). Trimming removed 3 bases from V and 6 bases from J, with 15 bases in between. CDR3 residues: CSASLLFSAEQYF. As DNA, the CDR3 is TGCAGTGCTAGCCTCCTTTTTAGTGCCGAGCAGTACTTC.

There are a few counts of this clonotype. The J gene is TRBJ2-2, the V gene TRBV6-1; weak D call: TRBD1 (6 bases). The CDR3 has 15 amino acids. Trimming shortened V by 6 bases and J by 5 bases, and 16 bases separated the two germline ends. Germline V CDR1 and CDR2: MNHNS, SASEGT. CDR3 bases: TGTGCCAGCAGCTTCGGGACATCGCAAACCGGGGAGCTGTTTTTT. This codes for CASSFGTSQTGELFF.

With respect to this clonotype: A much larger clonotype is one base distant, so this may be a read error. The CDR3 coding sequence is TGTGCCAGCAGCTTAGCCACGACAAGGGATGAAGCTTTCTTT. Amino acid sequence: CASSLATTRDEAFF. V usage is TRBV7-6 and J usage is TRBJ1-1, with no clear D. The CDR3 is made up of 14 amino acids. Per the germline V gene, CDR1 is SGHVS and CDR2 is FNYEAQ. Deletions cut 0 bases from V and 7 bases from J, with 12 bases between.

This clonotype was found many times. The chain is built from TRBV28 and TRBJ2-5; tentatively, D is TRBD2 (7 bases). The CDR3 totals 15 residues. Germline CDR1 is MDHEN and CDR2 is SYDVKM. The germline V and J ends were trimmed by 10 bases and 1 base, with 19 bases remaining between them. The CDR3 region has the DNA TGTGCCATCGACGGTGCGGGGGCCGGCCAAGAGACCCAGTACTTC. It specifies CAIDGAGAGQETQYF.

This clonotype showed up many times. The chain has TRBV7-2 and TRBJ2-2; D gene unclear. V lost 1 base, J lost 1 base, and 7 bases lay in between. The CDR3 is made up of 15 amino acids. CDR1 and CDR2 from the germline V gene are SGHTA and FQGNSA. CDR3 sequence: CASSLVIQNTGELFF. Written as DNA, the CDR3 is TGTGCCAGCAGCTTAGTGATTCAGAACACCGGGGAGCTGTTTTTT.

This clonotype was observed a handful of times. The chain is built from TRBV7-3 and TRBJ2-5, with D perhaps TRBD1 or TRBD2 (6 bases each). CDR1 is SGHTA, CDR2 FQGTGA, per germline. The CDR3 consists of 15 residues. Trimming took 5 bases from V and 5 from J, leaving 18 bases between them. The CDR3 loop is CASSQLGGQGETQYF. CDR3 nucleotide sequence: TGTGCCAGCAGCCAGCTCGGGGGACAAGGGGAGACCCAGTACTTC.

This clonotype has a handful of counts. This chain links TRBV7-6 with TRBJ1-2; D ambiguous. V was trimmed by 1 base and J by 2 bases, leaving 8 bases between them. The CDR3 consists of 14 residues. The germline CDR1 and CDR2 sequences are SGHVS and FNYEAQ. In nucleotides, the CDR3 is TGTGCCAGCAGCTTAGTTTCTGGGAACTATGGCTACACCTTC. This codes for CASSLVSGNYGYTF.

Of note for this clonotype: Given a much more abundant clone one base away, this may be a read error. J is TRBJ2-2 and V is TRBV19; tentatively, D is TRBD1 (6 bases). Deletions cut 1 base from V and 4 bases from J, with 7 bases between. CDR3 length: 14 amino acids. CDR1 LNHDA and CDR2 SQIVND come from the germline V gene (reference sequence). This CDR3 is CASSIVGGTGELFF. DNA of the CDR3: TGTGCCAGTAGTATAGTAGGGGGCACCGGGGAGCTGTTTTTT.

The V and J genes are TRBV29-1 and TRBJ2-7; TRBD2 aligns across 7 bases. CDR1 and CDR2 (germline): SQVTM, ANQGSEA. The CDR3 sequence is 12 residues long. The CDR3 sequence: CSCRGDGYEQYF. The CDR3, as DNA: TGCAGTTGTCGGGGGGACGGCTACGAGCAGTACTTC.

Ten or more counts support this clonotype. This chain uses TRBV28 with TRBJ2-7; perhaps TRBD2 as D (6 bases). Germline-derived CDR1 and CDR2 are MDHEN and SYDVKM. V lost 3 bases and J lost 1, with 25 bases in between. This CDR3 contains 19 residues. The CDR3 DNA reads TGTGCCAGCAGTTTGAGCCCCATATTAGGAGGGGCGAATTCCTACGAGCAGTACTTC. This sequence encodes CASSLSPILGGANSYEQYF.

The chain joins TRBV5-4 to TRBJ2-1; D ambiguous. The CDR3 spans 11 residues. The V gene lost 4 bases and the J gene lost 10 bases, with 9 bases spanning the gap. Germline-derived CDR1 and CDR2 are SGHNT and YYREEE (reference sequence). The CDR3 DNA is TGTGCCAGCAGCAAGGCTGGGGAGCAGTTCTTC. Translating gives CASSKAGEQFF. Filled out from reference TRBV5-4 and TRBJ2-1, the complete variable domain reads ETGVTQSPTHLIKTRGQQVTLRCSSQSGHNTVSWYQQALGQGPQFIFQYYREEENGRGNFPPRFSGLQFPNYSSELNVNALELDDSALYLCASSKAGEQFFGPGTRLTVL.

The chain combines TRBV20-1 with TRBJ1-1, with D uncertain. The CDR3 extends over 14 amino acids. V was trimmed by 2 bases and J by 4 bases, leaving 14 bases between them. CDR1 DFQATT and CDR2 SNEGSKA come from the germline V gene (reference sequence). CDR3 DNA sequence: TGCAGTGCTAGAACGCTCATGAGGGTCACTGAAGCTTTCTTT. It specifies CSARTLMRVTEAFF.

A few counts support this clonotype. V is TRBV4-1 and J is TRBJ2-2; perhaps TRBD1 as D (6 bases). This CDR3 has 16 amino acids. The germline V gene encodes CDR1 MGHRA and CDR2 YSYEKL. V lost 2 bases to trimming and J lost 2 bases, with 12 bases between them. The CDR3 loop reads CASSQRQALNTGELFF. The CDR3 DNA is TGCGCCAGCAGCCAACGACAGGCCCTTAACACCGGGGAGCTGTTTTTT.

CDR3 loop: CSAHLGGRGGNQPQHF. The CDR3 nucleotides are TGCAGTGCTCATCTGGGGGGGCGGGGAGGCAATCAGCCCCAGCATTTT. The chain has TRBV20-1 and TRBJ1-5; possibly TRBD1 for D (6 bases). Trimming removed 5 bases at V and 2 bases at J, with 19 bases between. Looked up from germline, CDR1 is DFQATT and CDR2 is SNEGSKA (reference sequence). This CDR3 comprises 16 residues.

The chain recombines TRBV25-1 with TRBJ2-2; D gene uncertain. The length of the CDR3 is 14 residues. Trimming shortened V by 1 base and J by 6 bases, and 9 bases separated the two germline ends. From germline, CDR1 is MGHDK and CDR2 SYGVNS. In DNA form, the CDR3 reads TGTGCCAGCAGTGAATTAACGCGTCCCGGGGAGCTGTTTTTT. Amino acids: CASSELTRPGELFF.

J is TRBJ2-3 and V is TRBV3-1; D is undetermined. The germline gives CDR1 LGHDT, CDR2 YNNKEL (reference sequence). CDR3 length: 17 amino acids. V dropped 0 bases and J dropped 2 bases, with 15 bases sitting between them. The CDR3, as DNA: TGTGCCAGCAGCCAAGAAGGGCCTTCACTGGTCACAGATACGCAGTATTTT. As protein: CASSQEGPSLVTDTQYF.

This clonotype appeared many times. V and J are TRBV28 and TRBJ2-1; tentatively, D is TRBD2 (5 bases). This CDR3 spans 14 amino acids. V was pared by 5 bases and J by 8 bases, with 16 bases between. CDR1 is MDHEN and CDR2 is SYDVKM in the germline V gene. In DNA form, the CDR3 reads TGTGCCAGCAGTATGGAGGCTACGGGCGATGAGCAGTTCTTC. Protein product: CASSMEATGDEQFF. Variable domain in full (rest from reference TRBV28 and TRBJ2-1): DVKVTQSSRYLVKRTGEKVFLECVQDMDHENMFWYRQDPGLGLRLIYFSYDVKMKEKGDIPEGYSVSREKKERFSLILESASTNQTSMYLCASSMEATGDEQFFGPGTRLTVL.

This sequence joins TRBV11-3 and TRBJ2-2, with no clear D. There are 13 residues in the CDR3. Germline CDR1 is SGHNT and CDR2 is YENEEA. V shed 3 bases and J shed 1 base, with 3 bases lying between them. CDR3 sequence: CASSFMNTGELFF. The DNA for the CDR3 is TGTGCCAGCAGCTTTATGAACACCGGGGAGCTGTTTTTT.